This TCR beta chain comes out of a study of long-term antiretroviral therapy in people with HIV. Study observations and caveats: Transplant donor controls retained higher diversity, though diversity increased after ART.

Investigators performed immunoSEQ version v3.0 at survey level. Libraries were prepared by immunoSEQ multiplex PCR; TCRdb keeps only in-frame clonotypes and omits some of them. The sample has about 27,000 clones; approximately 93% are singletons. With 3 bases removed from V and 4 bases from J, the gap between germline ends came to 12 bases. Per the germline V gene, CDR1 is SEHNR and CDR2 is FQNEAQ (reference sequence). The CDR3 extends over 14 amino acids. Notes on this clone: Its matching antigen is unknown.

This receptor was identified in a woman between 35 and 50 years old with HIV. The V call is TRBV7-9, the J call TRBJ1-1, with D uncertain. The specimen was unsorted PBMCs, collected 7.6 years after starting antiretroviral therapy. The CDR3 DNA reads as TGTGCCAGCAGCTTTAACACGGCGTCCACTGAAGCTTTCTTT. It translates to CASSFNTASTEAFF.